The rows below give T cell receptor beta chains drawn from one sample of a study of blood T cell repertoires in COVID-19. Assay: immunoSEQ multiplex PCR; the TCRdb copy retains only in-frame clones and omits some. The sample yields about 160,000 clones, around 85% seen once. The sequencing input was peripheral blood. These receptors originate from a human donor with acute or convalescent COVID-19. The donor label of this sample is uncertain. Both conserved end residues are part of each CDR3. A D gene is named only where the DNA matches it firmly. The listing skips clone size in some rows; elsewhere it reads once, few, many or a size class.

v_call,clone_size,d_call,j_call,cdr3_nt,cdr3_aa
TRBV2,NA,NA,TRBJ1-5,TGTGCCAGCAGCGTGGACAGTTATAGCAATCAGCCCCAGCATTTT,CASSVDSYSNQPQHF
TRBV7-9,few,TRBD1,TRBJ2-7,TGTGCCAGCAGCCCCCTCGACAGGGGCGCTTCCTACGAGCAGTACTTC,CASSPLDRGASYEQYF
TRBV11-2,NA,TRBD2,TRBJ2-1,TGTGCCAGCAGCCCCGAGACTAGCGGGGGGGCGGGCGAGCAGTTCTTC,CASSPETSGGAGEQFF
TRBV5-1,NA,TRBD2,TRBJ2-5,TGCGCCAGACAGATAGCGGGGAGTCAAGAGACCCAGTACTTC,CARQIAGSQETQYF
TRBV5-1,NA,TRBD1,TRBJ2-2,TGCGCCAGCAGCTTCGACAGGGCAACCGGGGAGCTGTTTTTT,CASSFDRATGELFF
TRBV18,NA,TRBD1,TRBJ1-1,TGTGCCAGCTCACCTTGGACAGGTGAGAACACTGAAGCTTTCTTT,CASSPWTGENTEAFF
TRBV6-6,NA,NA,TRBJ1-6,TGTGCCACCGGAGGAGGAGTTGTTCTTTCACCCCTCCACTTT,CATGGGVVLSPLHF
TRBV5-4,few,TRBD1,TRBJ2-7,TGTGCCAGCAGTGCCGGGACAGGGGGTGGGGAGCAGTACTTC,CASSAGTGGGEQYF
TRBV28,NA,NA,TRBJ1-2,TGTGCCAGCAGGACGACAGGTAGCTATGGCTACACCTTC,CASRTTGSYGYTF
TRBV2,NA,NA,TRBJ1-1,TGTGCCAGCAGCACGACACGGAACACTGAAGCTTTCTTT,CASSTTRNTEAFF